These T cell receptor beta chains were read from a single sample in a study of regulatory T cells in long-lasting Graves disease. MiXCR, run by TCRdb on the multiplex PCR reads, gives a single entry per CDR3 protein. The sample holds 400,000 to 500,000 distinct CDR3 sequences, 15% to 20% seen once. These data are also associated with another study on T cells in Graves' hyperthyroidism and ophthalmopathy.

The source was peripheral blood mononuclear cells (PBMCs), collected at new diagnosis, from a patient treated with antithyroid drugs. All receptors come from a woman aged 18 to 35 with Graves disease. Each CDR3 is given without its conserved first and last residue. The order of the fields is D gene, V gene, CDR3 protein. D genes are given only for firm matches.

d_gene: .
v_gene: TRBV15
CDR3aa: ATSRGGGAF

d_gene: .
v_gene: TRBV6-2/TRBV6-3
CDR3aa: ASNLGRQETQY

d_gene: .
v_gene: TRBV12-3/TRBV12-4
CDR3aa: ASSLTGMSSGNTIY

d_gene: .
v_gene: TRBV12-3/TRBV12-4
CDR3aa: ASSPPRPNTEAF

d_gene: .
v_gene: TRBV18
CDR3aa: ASSYRAAGYT

d_gene: .
v_gene: TRBV20-1
CDR3aa: SAMVAVAEQY

d_gene: .
v_gene: TRBV19
CDR3aa: ASNHRSYNSPLH

d_gene: TRBD1
v_gene: TRBV28
CDR3aa: ASLQGSGLNYGYT

d_gene: .
v_gene: TRBV11-1
CDR3aa: ASSLSLPGANVLT

d_gene: .
v_gene: TRBV20-1
CDR3aa: SARDLRGESYGYT

d_gene: TRBD2
v_gene: TRBV27
CDR3aa: ASREAGVGRHTQY

d_gene: .
v_gene: TRBV2
CDR3aa: ASSERTVSYEQY

d_gene: TRBD1
v_gene: TRBV6-1
CDR3aa: ASNSGTGEGL

d_gene: .
v_gene: TRBV6-9
CDR3aa: ASSYLSRVEGYT

d_gene: .
v_gene: TRBV6-9
CDR3aa: ASSYGPSPYEQY

d_gene: .
v_gene: TRBV24-1
CDR3aa: ATSDFLTASTDTQY